This T cell receptor beta chain was obtained from a study of monozygotic twins with inflammatory bowel disease. CDR3 length: 16 amino acids. Germline V lookup: CDR1 KGHSH, CDR2 LQKENI. From the 5' RACE reads, TCRdb lists one entry per CDR3 protein and no DNA. The listing contains around 140,000 distinct CDR3 sequences. The chain has TRBV18 and TRBJ2-6; the D call from TCRdb, TRBD1, cannot be confirmed without DNA. The sequence derives from a human donor with ulcerative colitis or Crohn's disease, or a healthy co-twin of an affected twin (not recorded which). Material for sequencing was blood. The CDR3 here is CASSPPSGVGANVLTF.